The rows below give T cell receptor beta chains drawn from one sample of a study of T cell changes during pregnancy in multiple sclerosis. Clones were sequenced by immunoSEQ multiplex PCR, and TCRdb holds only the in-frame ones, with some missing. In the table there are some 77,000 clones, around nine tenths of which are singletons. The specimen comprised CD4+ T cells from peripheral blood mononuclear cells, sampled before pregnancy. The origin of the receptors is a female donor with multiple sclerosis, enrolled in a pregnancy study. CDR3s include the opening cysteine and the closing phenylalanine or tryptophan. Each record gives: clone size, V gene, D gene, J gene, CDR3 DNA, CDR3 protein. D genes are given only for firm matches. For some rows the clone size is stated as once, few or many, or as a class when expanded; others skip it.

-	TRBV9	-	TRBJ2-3	TGTGCCAGCAGTGGAGCAGATACGCAGTATTTT	CASSGADTQYF
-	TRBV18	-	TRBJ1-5	TGTGCCAGCTCCTCGGGCGGGGGGGACAAGCCCCAGCATTTT	CASSSGGGDKPQHF
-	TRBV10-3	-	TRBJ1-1	TGTGCCATCAGTGAGTCGCGGGGTGGGAGCACTGAAGCTTTCTTT	CAISESRGGSTEAFF
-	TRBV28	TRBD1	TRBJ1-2	TGTGCCAGCAGAAGGACAGGGGTCCATAATGGCTACACCTTC	CASRRTGVHNGYTF
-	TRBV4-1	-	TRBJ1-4	TGCGCCAGCAGCCAACAGGGGAAAGAAAAACTGTTTTTT	CASSQQGKEKLFF
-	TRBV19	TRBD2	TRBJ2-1	TGTGCCAGTAGTAGGGGACTAGGTGGAGATGAGCAGTTCTTC	CASSRGLGGDEQFF
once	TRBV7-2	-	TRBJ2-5	TGTGCCAGCAGCGCGACCCTCCCGGGGTCTCAGTACTTC	CASSATLPGSQYF
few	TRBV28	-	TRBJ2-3	TGTGCCAGCAGTTTGCCAGTTAGCACAGATACGCAGTATTTT	CASSLPVSTDTQYF
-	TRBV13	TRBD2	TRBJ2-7	TGTGCCAGCAGCTCACGGGGGGGGTCCTACGAGCAGTACTTC	CASSSRGGSYEQYF
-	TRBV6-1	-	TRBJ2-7	TGTGCCAGCAGTGAAGGGGGGGGCCCTTACGAGCAGTACTTC	CASSEGGGPYEQYF
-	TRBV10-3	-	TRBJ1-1	TGTGCCATCAGTGAGTATGCAGGGGCGCGGGCTGAAGCTTTCTTT	CAISEYAGARAEAFF
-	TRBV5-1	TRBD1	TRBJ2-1	TGCGCCAGCAGCTCGACAGGGGATGGGGGTGAGCAGTTCTTC	CASSSTGDGGEQFF
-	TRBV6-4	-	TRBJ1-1	TGTGCCAGCAGTGTAACGGTGAACACTGAAGCTTTCTTT	CASSVTVNTEAFF
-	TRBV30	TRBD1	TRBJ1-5	TGTGCCTGGAGCCGACAGGGACAAGGTCAGCCCCAGCATTTT	CAWSRQGQGQPQHF
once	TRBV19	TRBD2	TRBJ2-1	TGTGCCAGTAGTATCCGACTAGCGGGCGACCCTTCCTACAATGAGCAGTTCTTC	CASSIRLAGDPSYNEQFF
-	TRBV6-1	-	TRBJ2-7	TGTGCCAGCAGGTTGACACCTCGCCGACCCTACGAGCAGTACTTC	CASRLTPRRPYEQYF
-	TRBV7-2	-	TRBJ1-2	TGTGCCAGCAGCTCGTACAGGAATACTAACTATGGCTACACCTTC	CASSSYRNTNYGYTF
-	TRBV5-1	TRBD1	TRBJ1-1	TGCGCCAGCAGCCGGACAGGGGAGACTGAAGCTTTCTTT	CASSRTGETEAFF
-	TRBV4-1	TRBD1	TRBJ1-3	TGCGCCAGCAGCCCCCGGGACAGGGGAAACACCATATATTTT	CASSPRDRGNTIYF
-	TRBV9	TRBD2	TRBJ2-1	TGTGCCAGCAGCGGCGGACTAGCGGGGGATACAACCTACAATGAGCAGTTCTTC	CASSGGLAGDTTYNEQFF
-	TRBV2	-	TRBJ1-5	TGTGCCACCAAATCAGGGGCCCATCAGCCCCAGCATTTT	CATKSGAHQPQHF
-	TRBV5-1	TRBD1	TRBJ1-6	TGCGCCAGCAGCTTGGCTTTAGTCAGGGGGAACTCACCCCTCCACTTT	CASSLALVRGNSPLHF
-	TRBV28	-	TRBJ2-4	TGTGCCAGCAGTTTCCCGGGGTCCAAAAACATTCAGTACTTC	CASSFPGSKNIQYF
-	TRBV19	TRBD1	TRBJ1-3	TGTGCCAGTCACGACAGGGCCTCTGGAAACACCATATATTTT	CASHDRASGNTIYF
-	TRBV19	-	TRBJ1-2	TGTGCCAGTAGTATTGGTGGCGGCTACACCTTC	CASSIGGGYTF
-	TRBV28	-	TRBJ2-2	TGTGCCAGCAGTTTGGGTGGGAGGACATCAAACACCGGGGAGCTGTTTTTT	CASSLGGRTSNTGELFF
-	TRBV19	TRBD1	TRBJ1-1	TGTGCCAGTAGTATTGGAGGGGGCGAAGGAACTGAAGCTTTCTTT	CASSIGGGEGTEAFF
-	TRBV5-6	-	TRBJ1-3	TGTGCCAGTACAGGGCTTCCTGGAAACACCATATATTTT	CASTGLPGNTIYF
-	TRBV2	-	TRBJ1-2	TGTGCCAGCAGTGAAGCGCAGGGGTCGTATGGCTACACCTTC	CASSEAQGSYGYTF
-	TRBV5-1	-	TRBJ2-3	TGCGCCAGCAGCTTTCCTAGCACAGATACGCAGTATTTT	CASSFPSTDTQYF
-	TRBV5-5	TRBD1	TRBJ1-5	TGTGCCAGCAGCTTGGAGGGGGCGGGTCAGCCCCAGCATTTT	CASSLEGAGQPQHF
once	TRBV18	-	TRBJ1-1	TGTGCCAGCTCACCAGGGGACAAGATCTGGAACACTGAAGCTTTCTTT	CASSPGDKIWNTEAFF
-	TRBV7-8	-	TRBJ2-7	TGTGCCAGCAGCGATCACAGACAGGCCCGAGGCGAGCAGTACTTC	CASSDHRQARGEQYF
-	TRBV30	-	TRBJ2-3	TGTGCCTGGACAGACTCTAGCACAGATACGCAGTATTTT	CAWTDSSTDTQYF
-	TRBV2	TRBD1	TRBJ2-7	TGTGCCAGCAGTGAGCGGGGACAGGCGTACGAGCAGTACTTC	CASSERGQAYEQYF
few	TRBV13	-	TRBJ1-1	TGTGCCAGCAGCTCCGAGCGGGGATACACTGAAGCTTTCTTT	CASSSERGYTEAFF
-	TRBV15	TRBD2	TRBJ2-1	TGTGCCACCAGCAGAGACCGGGGGGGCCTCGGTGAGCAGTTCTTC	CATSRDRGGLGEQFF
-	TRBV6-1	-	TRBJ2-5	TGTGCCAGTTTACCTCAGGGTTGGGAGACCCAGTACTTC	CASLPQGWETQYF
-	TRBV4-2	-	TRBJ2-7	TGTGCCAGCAGCCAAGATCGGGCAGGGATCTACGAGCAGTACTTC	CASSQDRAGIYEQYF
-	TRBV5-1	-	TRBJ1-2	TGCGCCAGCAGCTTGGGAGGAGGCGGGCGATACAGCTATGGCTACACCTTC	CASSLGGGGRYSYGYTF
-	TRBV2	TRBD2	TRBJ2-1	TGTGCCAGCAGGGAACTAGCGGTGCCCTACAATGAGCAGTTCTTC	CASRELAVPYNEQFF